The clone carrying this TCR beta chain was counted at least ten times. Its matching antigen is unknown. Aged roughly 6 to 90, donors were systemically healthy Caucasians from Russia. The sample comes from a study of blood T cells in healthy people across ages. Then a second PCR, running about 6 to 12 cycles, was carried out with a sample-barcoded 5' primer and a J-beta primer mix. One entry per CDR3 protein, called by TCRdb with MiXCR from the 5' RACE reads. The sample shows 550,000 to 750,000 distinct CDR3 sequences, around a fifth of them seen only once. Findings and caveats of the study: The CMV status of each donor remained undetermined, and this could have confounded shifts in expanded clonotypes.

The germline gives CDR1 SGHNT, CDR2 YYREEE (reference sequence). CDR3 length: 15 residues. Trimming shortened V by 0 bases and J by 2 bases, and 10 bases separated the two germline ends. The sequence was collected from an older man in good health. Sequencing was performed on blood. V is TRBV5-4 and J is TRBJ2-3; the D is unclear. CDR3 nucleotides: TGTGCCAGCAGCTTGGGCGGTGGGAACACAGATACGCAGTATTTT. Translated, it gives CASSLGGGNTDTQYF.